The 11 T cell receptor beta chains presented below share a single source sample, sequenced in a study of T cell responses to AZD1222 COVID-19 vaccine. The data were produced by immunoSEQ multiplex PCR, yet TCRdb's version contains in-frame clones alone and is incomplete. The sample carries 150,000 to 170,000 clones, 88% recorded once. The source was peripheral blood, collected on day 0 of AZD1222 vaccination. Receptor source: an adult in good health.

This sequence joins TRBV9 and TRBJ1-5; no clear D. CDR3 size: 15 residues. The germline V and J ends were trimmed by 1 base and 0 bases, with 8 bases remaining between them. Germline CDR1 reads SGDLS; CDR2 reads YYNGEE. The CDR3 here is CASSVYGDSNQPQHF. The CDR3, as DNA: TGTGCCAGCAGCGTATATGGCGATAGCAATCAGCCCCAGCATTTT.

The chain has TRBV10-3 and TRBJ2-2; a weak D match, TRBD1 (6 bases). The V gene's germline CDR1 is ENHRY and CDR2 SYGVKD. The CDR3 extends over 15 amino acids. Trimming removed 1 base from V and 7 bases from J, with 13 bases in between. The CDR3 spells CAISEYGQSGGELFF. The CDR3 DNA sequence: TGTGCCATCAGTGAGTATGGACAGTCCGGCGGGGAGCTGTTTTTT.

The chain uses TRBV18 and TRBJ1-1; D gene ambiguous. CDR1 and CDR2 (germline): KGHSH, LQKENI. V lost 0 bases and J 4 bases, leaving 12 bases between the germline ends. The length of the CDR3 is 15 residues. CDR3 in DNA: TGTGCCAGCTCACCACCCATGGGCGGAGGCACTGAAGCTTTCTTT. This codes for CASSPPMGGGTEAFF.

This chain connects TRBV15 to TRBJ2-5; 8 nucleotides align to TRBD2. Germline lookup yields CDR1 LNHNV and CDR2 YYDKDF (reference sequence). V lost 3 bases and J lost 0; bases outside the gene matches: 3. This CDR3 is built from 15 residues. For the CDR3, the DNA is TGTGCCACCAGCAGGAGCGGGGGCTACCAAGAGACCCAGTACTTC. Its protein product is CATSRSGGYQETQYF.

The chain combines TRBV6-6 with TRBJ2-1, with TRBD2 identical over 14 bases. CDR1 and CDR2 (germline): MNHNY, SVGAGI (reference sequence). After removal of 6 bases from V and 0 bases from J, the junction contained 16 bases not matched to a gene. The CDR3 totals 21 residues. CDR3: CASSPGLWGLAGEGSYNEQFF. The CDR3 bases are TGTGCCAGCAGCCCAGGGCTGTGGGGACTAGCGGGGGAGGGCTCCTACAATGAGCAGTTCTTC.

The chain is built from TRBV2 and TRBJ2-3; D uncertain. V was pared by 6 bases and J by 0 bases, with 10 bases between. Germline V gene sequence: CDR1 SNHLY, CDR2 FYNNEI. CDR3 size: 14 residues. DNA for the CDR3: TGTGCCAGCAGAGACAAGATTAGCACAGATACGCAGTATTTT. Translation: CASRDKISTDTQYF.

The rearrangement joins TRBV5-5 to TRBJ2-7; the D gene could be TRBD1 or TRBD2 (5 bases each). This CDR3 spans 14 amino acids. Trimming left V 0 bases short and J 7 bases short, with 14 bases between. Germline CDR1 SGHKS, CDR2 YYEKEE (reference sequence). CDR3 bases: TGTGCCAGCAGCTTGGCCGGGACCCAAGGGGAGCAGTACTTC. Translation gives CASSLAGTQGEQYF.

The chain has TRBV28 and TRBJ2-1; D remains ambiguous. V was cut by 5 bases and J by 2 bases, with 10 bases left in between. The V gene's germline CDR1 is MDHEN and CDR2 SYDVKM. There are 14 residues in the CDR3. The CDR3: CASSAPGAYNEQFF. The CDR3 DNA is TGTGCCAGCAGTGCCCCGGGCGCCTACAATGAGCAGTTCTTC.

The CDR3 is CASSLTEGVSSGNTIYF. Here the CDR3 DNA reads TGTGCCAGCAGCTTAACCGAGGGTGTGAGCTCTGGAAACACCATATATTTT. The chain has TRBV7-9 and TRBJ1-3; D unresolved. V was trimmed by 2 bases and J by 0 bases, leaving 14 bases between them. CDR1 and CDR2 from the germline V gene are SEHNR and FQNEAQ (reference sequence). The CDR3 extends over 17 amino acids.

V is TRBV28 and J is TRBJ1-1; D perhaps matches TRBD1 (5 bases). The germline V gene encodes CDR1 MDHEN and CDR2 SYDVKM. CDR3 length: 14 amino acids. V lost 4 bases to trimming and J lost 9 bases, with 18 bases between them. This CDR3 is CASSSPPTGSKAFF. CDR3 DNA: TGTGCCAGCAGTTCCCCCCCAACAGGTTCAAAAGCTTTCTTT.

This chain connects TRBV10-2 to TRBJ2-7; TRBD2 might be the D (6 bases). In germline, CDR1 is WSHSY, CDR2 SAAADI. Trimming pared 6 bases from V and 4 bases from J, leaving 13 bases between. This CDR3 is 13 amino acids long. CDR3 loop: CASRPTSSYEQYF. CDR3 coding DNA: TGCGCCAGCAGGCCGACTAGTTCGTACGAGCAGTACTTC.